This entry lists 9 T cell receptor beta chains sequenced from one sample in a study of blood T cell repertoires in COVID-19 (dated by TCRdb to 2018 to 2020). The library came from the immunoSEQ multiplex PCR assay. In its TCRdb copy, this immuneACCESS table keeps in-frame sequences only and misses some clones. Where compared with another copy, unresolved V genes explain less than half of these, and the others have no known cause. The table for this sample lists 96,000 or so clones; around nine tenths of them were counted only once. Around 4.2% of the sample lies in the top ten. Sequences were obtained from peripheral blood. Receptors were obtained from a human donor with COVID-19, enrolled during active disease. The donor label of this sample is uncertain.

This rearrangement joins TRBV19 to TRBJ2-7; 8 bases are shared with TRBD2. The CDR3 extends over 17 amino acids. Trimming cost V 4 bases and J 7 bases; bases outside gene matches: 18. Germline lookup yields CDR1 LNHDA and CDR2 SQIVND (reference sequence). The CDR3 DNA sequence: TGTGCCAGTAGTACTTCGGCCAGCGGGGGCTCGGGTATTGAGCAGTACTTC. Residues: CASSTSASGGSGIEQYF.

The chain uses TRBV19 and TRBJ1-2, with D uncertain. The germline gives CDR1 LNHDA, CDR2 SQIVND (reference sequence). Trimming left V 3 bases short and J 4 bases short, with 9 bases between. The CDR3 is 13 residues long. CDR3: CASSMATGYGYTF. For the CDR3, the DNA is TGTGCCAGTAGTATGGCCACGGGCTATGGCTACACCTTC.

The rearrangement joins TRBV6-5 to TRBJ2-7; no definite D call. This CDR3 region has 14 residues. Per the germline V gene, CDR1 is MNHEY and CDR2 is SVGAGI. V lost 4 bases and J lost 0, with 10 bases in between. The CDR3 DNA reads TGTGCCAGCAGTTCTACCACCGTCTCCTACGAGCAGTACTTC. Amino acid sequence: CASSSTTVSYEQYF.

The chain employs TRBV30 and TRBJ1-1; D not certain. Between the trimmed V and J ends, which lost 1 base and 1 base, there was a span of 7 bases. CDR3 size: 13 residues. Germline-derived CDR1 and CDR2 are GTSNPN and SVGIG (reference sequence). The CDR3 region has the DNA TGTGCCTGGAGTGACAGCCAGAACACTGAAGCTTTCTTT. Its translation: CAWSDSQNTEAFF.

This clone has a single count. This chain joins TRBV5-1 and TRBJ1-6, with D perhaps matching TRBD1 (5 bases). V gave up 0 bases and J gave up 5 bases, with 12 bases separating them. The CDR3 is made up of 16 amino acids. CDR1 is SGHRS and CDR2 is YFSETQ in the germline V gene. The CDR3 nucleotides are TGCGCCAGCAGCTTGGCACACACAGGAAATAATTCACCCCTCCACTTT. It yields the protein CASSLAHTGNNSPLHF.

The chain is built from TRBV9 and TRBJ1-6; 7 positions agree with TRBD1. This CDR3 spans 18 amino acids. The ends lost 1 base at V and 6 bases at J; junction bases unmatched: 13. The germline V gene encodes CDR1 SGDLS and CDR2 YYNGEE. The CDR3 loop reads CASSVNVGGTALNSPLHF. The DNA of the CDR3 is TGTGCCAGCAGCGTAAACGTGGGTGGGACAGCGCTTAATTCACCCCTCCACTTT.

This clone was recorded a few times. V is TRBV7-2 and J is TRBJ2-1; 7 bases fit TRBD2. The junction had 5 bases not matched to a gene; V was cut back by 1 base and J by 5 bases. This CDR3 has 15 residues. Germline loops: CDR1 SGHTA, CDR2 FQGNSA. CDR3: CASSLEAGNHNEQFF. CDR3 nucleotide sequence: TGTGCCAGCAGCTTAGAAGCGGGAAACCACAATGAGCAGTTCTTC.

This clone was observed a single time. V gene TRBV7-2 combines with J gene TRBJ1-2; 7 nucleotides match TRBD1. The germline CDR1 and CDR2 sequences are SGHTA and FQGNSA. With 5 bases clipped from V and 4 bases from J, the junction kept 7 bases outside the gene matches. The CDR3 sequence is 14 residues long. The CDR3 DNA reads as TGTGCCAGCAGCCCGGACCCAGGGGGCTATGGCTACACCTTC. As protein: CASSPDPGGYGYTF.

This chain connects TRBV12-3 or TRBV12-4 to TRBJ1-2; no reliable D call. Trimming removed 8 bases at V and 0 bases at J, with 10 bases between. The CDR3 extends over 13 amino acids. The CDR3 nucleotides are TGTGCCAGCCGCTACTCGGCTAACTATGGCTACACCTTC. Translating gives CASRYSANYGYTF.